The clone carrying this TCR gamma chain has a handful of counts. Its antigen is unknown. At one end the junction does not follow the germline gene, possibly because of a read error. This CDR3 is built from 15 residues. From germline, CDR1 is GITISATS and CDR2 ISYDGTV (reference sequence). After alphabeta T cell depletion, CD3+ Vdelta1+ Vdelta2- thymocytes were sorted. This entry belongs to a study of Vδ1+ human thymocytes. The template was reverse-transcribed extracted RNA. CDR3 amplicons came from multiplex PCR with pooled V-gene forward and constant-region reverse primers. TCRdb used CATT to re-call clones from the multiplex PCR reads. The data contain about 36,000 gamma-chain clones, 20% to 25% of them singletons. Findings of the study overall: Thymic TRG and TRD repertoires appeared highly polyclonal, with Gaussian CDR3 length distributions.

This chain joins TRGV9 and TRGJ1 or TRGJ2. The source is a girl in the first two years of life who had congenital heart surgery. Sequenced: Vdelta1+ gamma-delta thymocytes from the thymus. Stated subset: FACS-sorted CD3+ TCRalphabeta- TCRVdelta1+ TCRVdelta2- thymocytes. The CDR3 reads CALREVYSTGSKKLF. The CDR3 DNA sequence: TGTGCCTTGCGGGAGGTATATAGTACGGGATCTAAGAAACTCTTT.